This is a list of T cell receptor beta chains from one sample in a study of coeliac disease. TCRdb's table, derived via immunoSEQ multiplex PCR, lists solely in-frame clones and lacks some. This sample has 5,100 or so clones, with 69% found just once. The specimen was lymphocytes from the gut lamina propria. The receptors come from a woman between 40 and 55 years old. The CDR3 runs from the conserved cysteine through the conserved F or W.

CDR3 protein: CASSQNELGYEQYF
V gene: TRBV4-1
J gene: TRBJ2-7

CDR3 protein: CASSQDRGEPQHF
V gene: TRBV4-3
J gene: TRBJ1-5

CDR3 protein: CASSFAGVETQYF
V gene: TRBV2
J gene: TRBJ2-5

CDR3 protein: CASSRSALAGGLGSYEQYF
V gene: TRBV4-3
J gene: TRBJ2-7

CDR3 protein: CASSGMAGGTEAFF
V gene: TRBV25-1
J gene: TRBJ1-1

CDR3 protein: CASSSHRGVGDGYTF
V gene: TRBV7-2
J gene: TRBJ1-2

CDR3 protein: CASSRQGKTNEKLFF
V gene: TRBV28
J gene: TRBJ1-4

CDR3 protein: CASSLWDRAETQYF
V gene: TRBV27
J gene: TRBJ2-5

CDR3 protein: CAISPLTGGAGTEAFF
V gene: TRBV10-3
J gene: TRBJ1-1

CDR3 protein: CASSDLPGQGARVPEAFF
V gene: TRBV6-1
J gene: TRBJ1-1

CDR3 protein: CASSSRQGPSMTQYF
V gene: TRBV7-8
J gene: TRBJ2-5

CDR3 protein: CASSFGGDTQYF
V gene: TRBV27
J gene: TRBJ2-3

CDR3 protein: CASSLLGRSTQYF
V gene: TRBV7-9
J gene: TRBJ2-5

CDR3 protein: CASSLAGLADQGSYEQYF
V gene: TRBV5-1
J gene: TRBJ2-7

CDR3 protein: CASRATGNYGYTF
V gene: TRBV6-5
J gene: TRBJ1-2

CDR3 protein: CASSSSQGSNQPQHF
V gene: TRBV28
J gene: TRBJ1-5

CDR3 protein: CASSPGQGAHEQYF
V gene: TRBV6-5
J gene: TRBJ2-7